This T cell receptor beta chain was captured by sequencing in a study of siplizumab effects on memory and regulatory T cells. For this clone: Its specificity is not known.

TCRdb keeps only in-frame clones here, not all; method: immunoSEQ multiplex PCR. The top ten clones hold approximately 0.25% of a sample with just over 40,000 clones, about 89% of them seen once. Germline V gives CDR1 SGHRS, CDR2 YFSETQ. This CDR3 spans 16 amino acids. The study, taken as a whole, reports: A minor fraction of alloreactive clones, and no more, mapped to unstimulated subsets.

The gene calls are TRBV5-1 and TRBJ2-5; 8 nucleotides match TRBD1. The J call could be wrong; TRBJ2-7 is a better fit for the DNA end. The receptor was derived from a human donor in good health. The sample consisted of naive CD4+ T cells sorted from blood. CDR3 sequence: CASSPTLGQASYEQYF. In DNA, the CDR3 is TGCGCCAGCAGCCCTACGCTGGGACAGGCCTCCTACGAGCAGTACTTC.